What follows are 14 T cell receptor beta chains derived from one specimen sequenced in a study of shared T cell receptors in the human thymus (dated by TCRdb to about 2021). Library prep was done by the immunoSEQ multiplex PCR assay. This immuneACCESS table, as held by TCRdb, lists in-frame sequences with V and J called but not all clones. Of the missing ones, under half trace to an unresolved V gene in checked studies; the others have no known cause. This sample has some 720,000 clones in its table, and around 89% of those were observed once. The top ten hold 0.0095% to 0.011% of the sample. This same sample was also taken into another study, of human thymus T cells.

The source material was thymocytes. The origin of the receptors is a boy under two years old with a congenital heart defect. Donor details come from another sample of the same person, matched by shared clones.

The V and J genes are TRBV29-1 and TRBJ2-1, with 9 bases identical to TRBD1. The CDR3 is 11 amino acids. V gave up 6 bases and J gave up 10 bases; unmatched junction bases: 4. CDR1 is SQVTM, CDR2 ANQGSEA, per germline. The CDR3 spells CSVTTGGEQFF. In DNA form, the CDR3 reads TGCAGCGTAACTACAGGGGGCGAGCAGTTCTTC.

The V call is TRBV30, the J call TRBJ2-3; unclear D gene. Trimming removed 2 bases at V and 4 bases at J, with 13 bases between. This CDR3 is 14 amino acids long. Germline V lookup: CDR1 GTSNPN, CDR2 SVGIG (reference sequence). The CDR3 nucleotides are TGTGCCTGGAGTCCCTCCTCTAGTCCAGATACGCAGTATTTT. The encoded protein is CAWSPSSSPDTQYF.

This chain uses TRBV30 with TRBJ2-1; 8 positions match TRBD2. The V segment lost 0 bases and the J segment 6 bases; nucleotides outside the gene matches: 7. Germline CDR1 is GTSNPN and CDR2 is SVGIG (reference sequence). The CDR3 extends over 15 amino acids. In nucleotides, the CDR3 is TGTGCCTGGAGTGTAAAGCGGGAGCTTTGCAATGAGCAGTTCTTC. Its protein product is CAWSVKRELCNEQFF.

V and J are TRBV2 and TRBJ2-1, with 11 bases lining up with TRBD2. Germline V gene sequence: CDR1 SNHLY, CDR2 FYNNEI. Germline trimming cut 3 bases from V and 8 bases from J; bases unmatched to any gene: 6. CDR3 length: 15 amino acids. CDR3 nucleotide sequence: TGTGCCAGCAGTGACCCTAGCGGGAGGATGGATGAGCAGTTCTTC. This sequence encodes CASSDPSGRMDEQFF.

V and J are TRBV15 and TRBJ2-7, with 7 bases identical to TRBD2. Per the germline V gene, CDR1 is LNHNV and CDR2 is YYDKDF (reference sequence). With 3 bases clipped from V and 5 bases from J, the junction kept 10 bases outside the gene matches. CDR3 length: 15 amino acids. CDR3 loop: CATSRGPGGDHEQYF. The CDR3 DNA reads TGTGCCACCAGCAGGGGCCCGGGGGGTGACCACGAGCAGTACTTC. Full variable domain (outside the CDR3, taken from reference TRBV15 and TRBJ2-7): DAMVIQNPRYQVTQFGKPVTLSCSQTLNHNVMYWYQQKSSQAPKLLFHYYDKDFNNEADTPDNFQSRRPNTSFCFLDIRSPGLGDTAMYLCATSRGPGGDHEQYFGPGTRLTVT.

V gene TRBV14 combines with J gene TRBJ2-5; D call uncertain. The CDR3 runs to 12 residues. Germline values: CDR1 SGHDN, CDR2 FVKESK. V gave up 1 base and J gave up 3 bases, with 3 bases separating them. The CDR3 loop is CASSQAEETQYF. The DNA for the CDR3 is TGTGCCAGCAGCCAAGCTGAAGAGACCCAGTACTTC.

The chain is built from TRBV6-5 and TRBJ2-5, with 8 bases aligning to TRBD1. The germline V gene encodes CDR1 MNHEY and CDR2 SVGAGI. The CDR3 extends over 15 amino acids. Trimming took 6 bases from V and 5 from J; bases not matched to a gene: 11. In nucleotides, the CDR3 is TGTGCCAGCAGCCAAACGCAGGGGGCCTGGGAGACCCAGTACTTC. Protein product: CASSQTQGAWETQYF.

In DNA, the CDR3 is TGCGCCAGCAGCCAAGTCGCAACGGGACAGCCCTCTGGGGCCAACGTCCTGACTTTC. Protein product: CASSQVATGQPSGANVLTF. The chain recombines TRBV4-1 with TRBJ2-6, with 7 bases aligning to TRBD1. This CDR3 contains 19 residues. V gave up 1 base and J gave up 0 bases; unmatched junction bases: 9. Germline V CDR1 and CDR2: MGHRA, YSYEKL.

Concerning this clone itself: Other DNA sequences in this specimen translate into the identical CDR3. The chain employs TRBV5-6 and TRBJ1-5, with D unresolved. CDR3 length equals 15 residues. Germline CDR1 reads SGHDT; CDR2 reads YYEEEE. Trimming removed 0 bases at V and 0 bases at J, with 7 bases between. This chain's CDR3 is CASSLAGDSNQPQHF. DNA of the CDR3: TGTGCCAGCAGCTTGGCCGGGGATAGCAATCAGCCCCAGCATTTT.

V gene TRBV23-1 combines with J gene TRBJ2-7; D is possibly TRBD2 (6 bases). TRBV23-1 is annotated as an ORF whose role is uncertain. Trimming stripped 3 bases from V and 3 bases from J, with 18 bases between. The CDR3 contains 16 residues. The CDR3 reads CASSHHGLTARYEQYF. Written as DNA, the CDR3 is TGCGCCAGCAGTCATCACGGACTAACGGCCCGCTACGAGCAGTACTTC.

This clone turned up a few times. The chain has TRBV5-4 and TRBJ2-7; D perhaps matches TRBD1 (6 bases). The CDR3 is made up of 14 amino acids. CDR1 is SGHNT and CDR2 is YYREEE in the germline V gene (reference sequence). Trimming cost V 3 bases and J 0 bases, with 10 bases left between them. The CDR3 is CASSSGQSSYEQYF. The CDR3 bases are TGTGCCAGCAGCTCCGGACAGAGCTCCTACGAGCAGTACTTC.

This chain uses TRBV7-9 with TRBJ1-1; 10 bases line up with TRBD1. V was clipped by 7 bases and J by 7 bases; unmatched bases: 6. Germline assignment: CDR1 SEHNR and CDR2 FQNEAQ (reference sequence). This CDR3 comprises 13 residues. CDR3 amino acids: CASTGTGAVEAFF. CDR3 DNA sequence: TGTGCCAGCACAGGGACAGGGGCAGTTGAAGCTTTCTTT.

CDR3 sequence (DNA): TGTGCCAGCAGCCCCCCCGGGGGGGTGGCCTACGAGCAGTACTTC. Translating it yields CASSPPGGVAYEQYF. The chain is built from TRBV11-3 and TRBJ2-7; 8 bases map to TRBD2. CDR1 and CDR2 (germline): SGHNT, YENEEA. CDR3 size: 15 residues. Trimming cost V 5 bases and J 2 bases; bases outside gene matches: 8. Full variable domain (outside the CDR3, taken from reference TRBV11-3 and TRBJ2-7): EAGVVQSPRYKIIEKKQPVAFWCNPISGHNTLYWYLQNLGQGPELLIRYENEEAVDDSQLPKDRFSAERLKGVDSTLKIQPAELGDSAVYLCASSPPGGVAYEQYFGPGTRLTVT.

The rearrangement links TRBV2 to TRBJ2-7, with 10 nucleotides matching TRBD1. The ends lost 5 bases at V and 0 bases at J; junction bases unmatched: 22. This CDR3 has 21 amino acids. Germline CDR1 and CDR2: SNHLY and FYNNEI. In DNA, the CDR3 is TGTGCCAGCAGTACCCCCCACCCGACAGGGGGCCATGGCCCGAGCTCCTACGAGCAGTACTTC. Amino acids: CASSTPHPTGGHGPSSYEQYF.